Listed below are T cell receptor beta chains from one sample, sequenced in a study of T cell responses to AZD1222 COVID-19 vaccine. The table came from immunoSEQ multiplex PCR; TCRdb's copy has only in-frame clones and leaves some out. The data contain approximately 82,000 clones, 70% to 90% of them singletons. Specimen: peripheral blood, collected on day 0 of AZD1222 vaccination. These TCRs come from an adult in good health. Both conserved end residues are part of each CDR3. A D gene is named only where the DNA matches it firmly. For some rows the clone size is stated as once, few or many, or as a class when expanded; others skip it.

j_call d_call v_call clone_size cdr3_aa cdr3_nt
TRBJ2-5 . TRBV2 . CASKGPYQETQYF TGTGCCAGCAAGGGGCCGTACCAAGAGACCCAGTACTTC
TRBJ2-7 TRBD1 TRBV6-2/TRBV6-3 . CASSPTGLEQYF TGTGCCAGCAGTCCGACAGGGCTGGAGCAGTACTTC
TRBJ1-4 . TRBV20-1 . CSASVGGRRINEKLFF TGCAGTGCTAGTGTCGGGGGGAGGAGGATTAATGAAAAACTGTTTTTT
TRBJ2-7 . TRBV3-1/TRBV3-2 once CASSMTGAPYEQYF TGTGCCAGCAGCATGACAGGAGCCCCTTACGAGCAGTACTTC
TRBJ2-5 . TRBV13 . CASSSSSEGETQYF TGTGCCAGCAGCTCGTCCTCCGAGGGAGAGACCCAGTACTTC
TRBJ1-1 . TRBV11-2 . CASSLPGMNTEAFF TGTGCCAGCAGCTTACCAGGGATGAACACTGAAGCTTTCTTT
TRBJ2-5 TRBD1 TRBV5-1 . CASSSGTGGPGEETQYF TGCGCCAGCAGTTCCGGGACAGGGGGCCCGGGGGAAGAGACCCAGTACTTC
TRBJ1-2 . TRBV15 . CATSNYGGRDGYTF TGTGCCACCAGCAACTACGGGGGGCGGGATGGCTACACCTTC
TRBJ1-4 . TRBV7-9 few CASSPGEGTNEKLFF TGTGCCAGCAGCCCGGGGGAGGGGACTAATGAAAAACTGTTTTTT
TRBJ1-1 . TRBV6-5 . CASRRMNTEAFF TGTGCCAGCAGGAGGATGAACACTGAAGCTTTCTTT
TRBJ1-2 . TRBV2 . CATTGQTAFHNYGYTF TGTGCCACCACAGGACAGACAGCCTTTCATAACTATGGCTACACCTTC
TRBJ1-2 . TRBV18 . CASSSAYGYTF TGTGCCAGCTCATCCGCCTATGGCTACACCTTC
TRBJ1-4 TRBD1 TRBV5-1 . CASSFGTGGSMANEKLFF TGCGCCAGCAGCTTTGGGACAGGGGGTAGTATGGCTAATGAAAAACTGTTTTTT
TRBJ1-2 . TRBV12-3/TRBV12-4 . CASSPRQGDGYTF TGTGCCAGCAGTCCTCGTCAGGGCGATGGCTACACCTTC
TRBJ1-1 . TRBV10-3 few CATCRGGGTEAFF TGTGCCACCTGTCGGGGGGGTGGCACTGAAGCTTTCTTT
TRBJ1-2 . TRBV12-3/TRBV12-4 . CASSLADGRGYTF TGTGCCAGCAGTTTAGCGGACGGCAGGGGCTACACCTTC
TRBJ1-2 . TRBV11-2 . CASSPQPGLNYGYTF TGTGCCAGCAGCCCCCAACCGGGACTGAACTATGGCTACACCTTC
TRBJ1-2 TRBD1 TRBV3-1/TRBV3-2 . CASSHQDRNYGYTF TGTGCCAGCAGCCACCAGGACAGGAACTATGGCTACACCTTC
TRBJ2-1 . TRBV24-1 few CATSDQTESSYNEQFF TGTGCCACCAGTGACCAAACAGAAAGCTCCTACAATGAGCAGTTCTTC
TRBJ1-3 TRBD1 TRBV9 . CASSRTGGNTIYF TGTGCCAGCAGCCGGACAGGTGGAAACACCATATATTTT
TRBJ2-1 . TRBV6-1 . CASSEGTPVYNEQFF TGTGCCAGCAGTGAAGGGACACCGGTCTACAATGAGCAGTTCTTC
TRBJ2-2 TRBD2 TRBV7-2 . CASSLPSGGPSGELFF TGTGCCAGCAGCTTACCCAGCGGGGGGCCCTCCGGGGAGCTGTTTTTT
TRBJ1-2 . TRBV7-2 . CASSTQNYGYTF TGTGCCAGCAGCACCCAGAACTATGGCTACACCTTC
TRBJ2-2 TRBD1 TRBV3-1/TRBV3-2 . CASSPGTGLTGELFF TGTGCCAGCAGCCCTGGGACAGGTCTGACCGGGGAGCTGTTTTTT
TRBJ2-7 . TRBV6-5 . CASSHIPYEQYF TGTGCCAGCAGCCACATCCCCTACGAGCAGTACTTC
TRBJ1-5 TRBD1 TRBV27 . CASSLRTGRNQPQHF TGTGCCAGCAGTCTCCGGACAGGGAGGAATCAGCCCCAGCATTTT
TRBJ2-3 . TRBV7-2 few CASSLGFSLQDTQYF TGTGCCAGCAGCTTAGGGTTCAGTTTGCAAGATACGCAGTATTTT
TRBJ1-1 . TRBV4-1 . CASRFHQANTEAFF TGCGCCAGCCGTTTTCATCAGGCAAACACTGAAGCTTTCTTT
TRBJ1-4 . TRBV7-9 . CASSLGFNDATNEKLFF TGTGCCAGCAGCTTAGGTTTTAATGACGCAACTAATGAAAAACTGTTTTTT
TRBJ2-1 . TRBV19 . CASSILVWGAHYNEQFF TGTGCCAGTAGTATTTTGGTCTGGGGGGCCCACTACAATGAGCAGTTCTTC
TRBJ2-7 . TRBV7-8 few CASSYGGAYEQYF TGTGCCAGCAGCTACGGGGGTGCCTACGAGCAGTACTTC
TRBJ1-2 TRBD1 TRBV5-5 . CASSPRGRGYTF TGTGCCAGCAGCCCCAGGGGGAGAGGCTACACCTTC
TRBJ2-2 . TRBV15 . CATSRDRGSGELFF TGTGCCACCAGCAGAGATCGGGGCAGCGGGGAGCTGTTTTTT
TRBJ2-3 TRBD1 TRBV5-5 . CASSSGQGRVTQYF TGTGCCAGCAGCTCCGGACAGGGGCGGGTTACGCAGTATTTT
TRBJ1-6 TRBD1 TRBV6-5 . CASSWDREPGSPLHF TGTGCCAGCAGTTGGGACAGGGAGCCGGGTTCACCCCTCCACTTT
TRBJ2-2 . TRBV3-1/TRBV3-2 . CASRDSFRPGELFF TGTGCCAGCAGGGATAGCTTCAGACCCGGGGAGCTGTTTTTT
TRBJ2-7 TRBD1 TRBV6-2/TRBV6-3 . CASRYPGTDTYEQYF TGTGCCAGCAGATACCCCGGGACAGATACCTACGAGCAGTACTTC
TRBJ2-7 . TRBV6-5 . CASRTPGQSYEQYF TGTGCCAGCAGAACACCGGGACAAAGCTACGAGCAGTACTTC
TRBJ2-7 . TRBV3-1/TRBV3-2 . CASSQGLNSYEQYF TGTGCCAGCAGCCAAGGGCTGAACTCCTACGAGCAGTACTTC
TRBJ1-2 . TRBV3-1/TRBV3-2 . CASSQENPPGPRLYGYTF TGTGCCAGCAGCCAAGAAAATCCGCCGGGACCCAGACTTTATGGCTACACCTTC
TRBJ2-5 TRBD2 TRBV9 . CASSVGSGGADETQYF TGTGCCAGCAGCGTAGGTAGCGGGGGGGCCGATGAGACCCAGTACTTC
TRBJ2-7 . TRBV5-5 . CASSLRPGFDYEQYF TGTGCCAGCAGCTTGCGGCCAGGATTTGATTACGAGCAGTACTTC
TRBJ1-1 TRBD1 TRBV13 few CASSSGPGQANTEAFF TGTGCCAGCAGCTCAGGACCGGGACAGGCCAACACTGAAGCTTTCTTT
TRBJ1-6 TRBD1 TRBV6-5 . CASSYTTGVNSPLHF TGTGCCAGCAGTTATACTACAGGGGTAAATTCACCCCTCCACTTT
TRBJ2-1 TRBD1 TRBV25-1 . CASSFQGANEQFF TGTGCCAGCAGTTTCCAGGGGGCGAATGAGCAGTTCTTC
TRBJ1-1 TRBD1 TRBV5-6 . CASSLWDRATEAFF TGTGCCAGCAGCTTGTGGGACAGGGCCACTGAAGCTTTCTTT